The rows below give T cell receptor beta chains drawn from one sample of a study of T cell repertoires in cytomegalovirus infection. TCRdb itself ran the reads through MiXCR, one entry per CDR3 protein. The sample carries just under 300,000 distinct CDR3 sequences, about a tenth recorded once. Sequencing was performed on PBMCs. These receptors came from a human donor in good health (CMV status not recorded). Some clones in this sample may be carry-over from other donors' samples. Both conserved end residues are part of each CDR3. Fields, in order: J gene, clone size, D gene, V gene, CDR3 protein, CDR3 DNA. The D gene is left open where the match is weak. Clone size, where shown, is once, few, many, or a class for clones that have expanded.

TRBJ1-2 | NA | NA | TRBV12-3/TRBV12-4 | CASSPAINYGYTF | TGTGCCAGCAGTCCAGCAATCAACTATGGCTACACCTTC
TRBJ1-6 | few | TRBD1 | TRBV7-9 | CASSLKTGGASPLHF | TGTGCCAGCAGCCTCAAGACAGGGGGCGCGTCACCCCTCCACTTT
TRBJ2-5 | many | NA | TRBV29-1 | CSHMSDQETQYF | TGCAGCCACATGTCTGACCAAGAGACCCAGTACTTC
TRBJ1-1 | many | NA | TRBV7-2 | CASSPQGKGTEAFF | TGTGCCAGCAGCCCGCAGGGAAAAGGCACTGAAGCTTTCTTT
TRBJ2-3 | many | NA | TRBV29-1 | CSVEDQRDVETDTQYF | TGCAGCGTTGAAGACCAAAGGGATGTCGAGACAGATACGCAGTATTTT
TRBJ1-1 | many | NA | TRBV7-2 | CASSLVLQNTEAFF | TGTGCCAGCAGCTTAGTTTTGCAGAACACTGAAGCTTTCTTT
TRBJ2-2 | many | NA | TRBV27 | CASSFSEGPGELFF | TGTGCCAGCAGTTTTTCGGAGGGCCCCGGGGAGCTGTTTTTT
TRBJ1-4 | many | NA | TRBV5-1 | CASSLIPSTNEKLFF | TGCGCCAGCAGCTTGATTCCTTCAACTAATGAAAAACTGTTTTTT
TRBJ2-1 | many | NA | TRBV20-1 | CSARDPAYNEQFF | TGCAGTGCTAGAGATCCGGCATACAATGAGCAGTTCTTC
TRBJ2-1 | NA | NA | TRBV20-1 | CSARRGPSDEQFF | TGCAGTGCTAGGCGAGGACCATCGGATGAGCAGTTCTTC
TRBJ1-2 | many | NA | TRBV4-3 | CASSQDRGNSNGYTF | TGCGCCAGCAGCCAAGATAGGGGCAACTCCAATGGCTACACCTTC
TRBJ1-2 | many | NA | TRBV2 | CASSVEYGYTF | TGTGCCAGCAGTGTTGAGTATGGCTACACCTTC
TRBJ1-2 | NA | NA | TRBV20-1 | CSARGGAKGYTF | TGCAGTGCTAGGGGGGGGGCAAAGGGCTACACCTTC
TRBJ2-2 | many | TRBD2 | TRBV20-1 | CSASGLSAYTGELFF | TGCAGTGCTTCGGGACTATCCGCCTACACCGGGGAGCTGTTTTTT
TRBJ1-5 | few | NA | TRBV6-2/TRBV6-3 | CASSTMGKQHF | TGTGCCAGCAGTACAATGGGAAAGCAGCATTTT
TRBJ2-1 | NA | TRBD2 | TRBV3-1 | CASSPQSGGVSEQFF | TGTGCCAGCAGCCCCCAGAGCGGGGGGGTAAGTGAGCAGTTCTTC
TRBJ2-6 | few | TRBD1 | TRBV15 | CATSREDRGANVLTF | TGTGCCACCAGCAGAGAGGACAGGGGGGCCAACGTCCTGACTTTC
TRBJ1-4 | many | NA | TRBV28 | CASSSLFSADNEKLFF | TGTGCCAGCAGTTCCCTCTTCAGCGCAGATAATGAAAAACTGTTTTTT
TRBJ2-7 | many | NA | TRBV10-3 | CASSGTTYEQYF | TGTGCCTCCTCCGGGACAACCTACGAGCAGTACTTC
TRBJ2-1 | many | NA | TRBV7-2 | CASSPPRPSYNEQFF | TGTGCCAGCAGCCCCCCGAGGCCGTCCTACAATGAGCAGTTCTTC
TRBJ1-2 | many | NA | TRBV7-2 | CASSFGTRTGNGYTF | TGTGCCAGCAGCTTCGGGACACGGACGGGGAATGGCTACACCTTC
TRBJ1-5 | many | NA | TRBV20-1 | CSASKGDNQPQHF | TGCAGTGCTAGCAAGGGGGACAATCAGCCCCAGCATTTT
TRBJ2-3 | many | NA | TRBV29-1 | CSPRSEGTQYF | TGCAGCCCCCGCTCCGAGGGTACGCAGTATTTT
TRBJ1-5 | many | NA | TRBV7-9 | CASSLGLRQPQHF | TGTGCCAGCAGCTTGGGGCTAAGGCAGCCCCAGCATTTT
TRBJ1-5 | NA | NA | TRBV6-5 | CASSWQTSGEPQHF | TGTGCCAGCAGTTGGCAGACCTCAGGGGAGCCCCAGCATTTT
TRBJ1-6 | many | TRBD1 | TRBV7-8 | CASSDRVIGNSPLHF | TGTGCCAGCAGCGACAGGGTGATCGGCAATTCACCCCTCCACTTT
TRBJ2-3 | NA | NA | TRBV2 | CASRPQGSADTQYF | TGTGCCAGCAGACCACAGGGTTCGGCAGATACGCAGTATTTT
TRBJ2-5 | many | NA | TRBV29-1 | CSVERGETQYF | TGCAGCGTTGAGCGGGGAGAGACCCAGTACTTC
TRBJ2-1 | many | TRBD2 | TRBV4-2 | CASSQASPRGRNEQFF | TGTGCCAGCAGCCAAGCCTCACCGCGGGGGAGGAATGAGCAGTTCTTC
TRBJ2-2 | many | NA | TRBV7-8 | CASKSRALLDTGELFF | TGTGCCAGCAAGAGCAGGGCCCTCTTGGACACCGGGGAGCTGTTTTTT
TRBJ1-1 | NA | NA | TRBV18 | CASSPPRTVEAFF | TGTGCCAGCTCACCACCACGGACGGTTGAAGCTTTCTTT
TRBJ1-5 | many | NA | TRBV23-1 | CASSAMRFNSNQPQHF | TGCGCCAGCTCGGCCATGAGATTCAATAGCAATCAGCCCCAGCATTTT
TRBJ2-3 | many | NA | TRBV5-1 | CASSHGQPPTDTQYF | TGCGCCAGCAGCCATGGACAGCCCCCCACAGATACGCAGTATTTT
TRBJ2-7 | many | NA | TRBV20-1 | CSARDTVPPYEQYF | TGCAGTGCTAGAGATACAGTTCCTCCCTACGAGCAGTACTTC
TRBJ2-5 | many | TRBD1 | TRBV6-1 | CASSSGTGATETQYF | TGTGCCAGCAGCTCCGGGACAGGGGCTACAGAGACCCAGTACTTC
TRBJ1-3 | NA | NA | TRBV6-5 | CASSYRQVYPHVIYF | TGTGCCAGCAGTTACCGACAGGTGTATCCTCACGTCATATATTTT